This T cell receptor (beta chain) was recorded in a study of shared T cell receptors in the human thymus. Assay: immunoSEQ multiplex PCR; the TCRdb copy retains only in-frame clones and omits some. Among roughly 660,000 clones listed, around 87% were seen once. Germline loops: CDR1 MGHDK, CDR2 SYGVNS. CDR3 length: 16 amino acids. Trimming took 0 bases from V and 8 from J; bases not matched to a gene: 8. This clone was observed a single time. The same data also contributed to another study, on human thymus T cells.

Sequences were obtained from thymocytes. The gene calls are TRBV25-1 and TRBJ1-2; 11 bases agree with TRBD1. This TCR was recovered from a boy less than two years old with a congenital heart defect. CDR3 loop: CASSEYPGQGAGGYTF. CDR3 DNA sequence: TGTGCCAGCAGTGAATACCCTGGACAGGGGGCGGGAGGCTACACCTTC.